The clone carrying this TCR beta chain appeared a single time. Its specificity is unknown. This CDR3 has 13 residues. CDR1 and CDR2 (germline): ENHRY, SYGVKD. The ends were cut back, 2 bases at V and 10 bases at J, with 12 bases in the middle. The individuals who served as donors were healthy Caucasians living in Russia, aged about 6 to 95. Every sample yielded at least 6.5 million isolated PBMCs. Total RNA was isolated from each sample in quantities of at least 5 micrograms. This specimen comes from a study of blood T cells in healthy people across ages. A second about 7 to 11 cycle PCR used barcoded and J-beta primers. A single record per CDR3 protein comes from TCRdb applying MiXCR to the 5' RACE reads. The sample records 800,000 to 900,000 distinct CDR3 sequences, approximately 67% being singletons. Findings of the study overall: PBMC samples, being unsorted, prevented any conclusive comparison of naive and antigen-experienced cells.

The sequence was collected from a man younger than 40 in good health. The chain uses TRBV10-3 and TRBJ1-5; D is uncertain. The source material was blood. In DNA form, the CDR3 reads TGTGCCATCAGTGAGGAGCAGATGGCTCCCCAGCATTTT. Protein: CAISEEQMAPQHF.